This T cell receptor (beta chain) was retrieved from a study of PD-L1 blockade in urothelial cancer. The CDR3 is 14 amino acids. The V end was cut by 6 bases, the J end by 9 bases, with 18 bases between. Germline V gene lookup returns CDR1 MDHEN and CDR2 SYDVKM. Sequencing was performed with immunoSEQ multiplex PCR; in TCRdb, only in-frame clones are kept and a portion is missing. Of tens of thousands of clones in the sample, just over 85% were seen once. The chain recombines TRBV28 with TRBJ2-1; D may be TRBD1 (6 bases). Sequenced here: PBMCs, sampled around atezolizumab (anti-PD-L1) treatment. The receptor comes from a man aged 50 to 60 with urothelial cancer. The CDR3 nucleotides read TGTGCCAGCAGCCCCAACAGGGTGTCGAGTGAGCAGTTCTTC. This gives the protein CASSPNRVSSEQFF.